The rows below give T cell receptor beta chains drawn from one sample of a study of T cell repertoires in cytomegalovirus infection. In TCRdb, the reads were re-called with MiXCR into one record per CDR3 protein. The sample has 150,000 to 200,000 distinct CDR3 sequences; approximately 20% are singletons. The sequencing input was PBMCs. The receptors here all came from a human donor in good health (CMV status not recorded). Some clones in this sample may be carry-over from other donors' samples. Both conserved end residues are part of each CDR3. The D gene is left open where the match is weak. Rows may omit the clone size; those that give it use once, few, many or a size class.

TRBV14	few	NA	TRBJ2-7	TGTGCCAGCAGCCAGCCCCGGACCGGGTCCTACGAGCAGTACTTC	CASSQPRTGSYEQYF
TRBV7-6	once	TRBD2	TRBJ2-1	TGTGCCAGCAGAAAGAGGGCGGGAGGGGCCCTCCATGAGCAGTTCTTC	CASRKRAGGALHEQFF
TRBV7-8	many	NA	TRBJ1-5	TGTGCCAGCAGCCAGGGCGGGTTATCAAATCAGCCCCAGCATTTT	CASSQGGLSNQPQHF
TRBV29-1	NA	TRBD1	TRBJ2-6	TGCAGCGTTGGTGGGACAGCAAGTTCTGGGGCCAACGTCCTGACTTTC	CSVGGTASSGANVLTF
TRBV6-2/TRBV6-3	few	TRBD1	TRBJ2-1	TGTGCCAGCAGTATATCGGCTTGGACAGGGGAAGGGGTTTACAATGAGCAGTTCTTC	CASSISAWTGEGVYNEQFF
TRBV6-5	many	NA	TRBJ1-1	TGTGCCAGCAGTCCCCGGGAGTCCGGGAGGACTGAAGCTTTCTTT	CASSPRESGRTEAFF
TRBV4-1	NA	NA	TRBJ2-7	TGCGCCAGCAGCCAAGGTCCGCTCGGGAGCTCCTACGAGCAGTACTTC	CASSQGPLGSSYEQYF
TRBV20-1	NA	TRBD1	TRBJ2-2	TGCAGTGCTAGAGATGAGAACAGGGGGACCACCGGGGAGCTGTTTTTT	CSARDENRGTTGELFF
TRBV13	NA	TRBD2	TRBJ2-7	TGTGCCAGCAGCTTAGGGGCTAGCGGGAGCTACGAGCAGTACTTC	CASSLGASGSYEQYF
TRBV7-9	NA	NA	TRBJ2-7	TGTGCCAGCAGTCCGGGTCGGGGCAGAGCCTACGAGCAGTACTTC	CASSPGRGRAYEQYF
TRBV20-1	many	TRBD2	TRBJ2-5	TGCAGTGCTAGACGGACTAGCGGGAGGGCCCGCCAAGAGACCCAGTACTTC	CSARRTSGRARQETQYF
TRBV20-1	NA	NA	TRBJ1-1	TGCAGTGCTAGGTCGGGGGGAATGAACACTGAAGCTTTCTTT	CSARSGGMNTEAFF
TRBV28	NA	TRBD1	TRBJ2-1	TGTGCCAGCAGTTTCGTGGGACAGCCGACGCAGTTCTTC	CASSFVGQPTQFF
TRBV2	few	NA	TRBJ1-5	TGTGCCAGCAGTCCTCCTCCCGGGAATCAGCCCCAGCATTTT	CASSPPPGNQPQHF
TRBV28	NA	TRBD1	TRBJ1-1	TGTGCCAGCAGTTTAGTCCGGACAGGGGAAGCTTTCTTT	CASSLVRTGEAFF
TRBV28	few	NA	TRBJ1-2	TGTGCCAGCAGCACGGGAAATAACTATGGCTACACCTTC	CASSTGNNYGYTF
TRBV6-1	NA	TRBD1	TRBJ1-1	TGTGCCAGCAGTGAAGGATGGGGGACAGGAGTCACTGAAGCTTTCTTT	CASSEGWGTGVTEAFF
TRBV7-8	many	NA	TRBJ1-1	TGTGCCAGCAGCTTAGACCAGCCTATCTACACTGAAGCTTTCTTT	CASSLDQPIYTEAFF
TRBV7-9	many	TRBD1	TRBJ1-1	TGTGCCAGCAGCTTAGGGGACAGGGGAGGGACTGAAGCTTTCTTT	CASSLGDRGGTEAFF
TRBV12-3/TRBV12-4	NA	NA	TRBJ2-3	TGTGCCAGCAGTTCTTACAGGGCAGATACGCAGTATTTT	CASSSYRADTQYF
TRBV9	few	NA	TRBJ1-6	TGTGCCAGCAGCGCAGGGAATACAGGGCCTGGGAATTCACCCCTCCACTTT	CASSAGNTGPGNSPLHF
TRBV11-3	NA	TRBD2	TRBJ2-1	TGTGCCAGCAGCTGGGGACTAGCGGGGGCCAATGAGCAGTTCTTC	CASSWGLAGANEQFF
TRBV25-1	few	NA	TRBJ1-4	TGTGCCAGCAGTGAATCGGGGCCGGCAACTAATGAAAAACTGTTTTTT	CASSESGPATNEKLFF
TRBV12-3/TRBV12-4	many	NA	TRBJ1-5	TGTGCCAGCAGCCTGGGGGGCTTTAATCAGCCCCAGCATTTT	CASSLGGFNQPQHF
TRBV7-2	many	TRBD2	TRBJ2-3	TGTGCCAGCAGTTCACTAGCGGGAGTCAGGGCAGATACGCAGTATTTT	CASSSLAGVRADTQYF
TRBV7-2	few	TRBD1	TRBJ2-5	TGTGCCAGCAGCTTAGCACTGACAGGGGAAAGTTGGTACCAAGAGACCCAGTACTTC	CASSLALTGESWYQETQYF
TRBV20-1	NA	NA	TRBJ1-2	TGCAGTGCTATTAGCTATGGCTACACCTTC	CSAISYGYTF
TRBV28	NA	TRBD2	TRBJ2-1	TGTGCCAGCAGTTCTGGGCTAGCGGGAGTAGCTGAGCAGTTCTTC	CASSSGLAGVAEQFF
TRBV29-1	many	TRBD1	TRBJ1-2	TGCAGCGCCGGCGACAGGGAAGTCGGCTACACCTTC	CSAGDREVGYTF
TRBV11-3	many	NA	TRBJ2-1	TGTGCCAGCAGCTTAGCGGGCAATGAGCAGTTCTTC	CASSLAGNEQFF
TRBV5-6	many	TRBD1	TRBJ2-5	TGTGCCAGCAGCTCAAAGACAGGGAGTCAGACCCAGTACTTC	CASSSKTGSQTQYF
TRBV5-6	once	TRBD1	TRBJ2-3	TGTGCCAGCAGCTCCCCGGGACAGGGAGTACATACGCAGTATTTT	CASSSPGQGVHTQYF
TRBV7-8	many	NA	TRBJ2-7	TGTGCCAGCAGCTTAGTTGCAGGGTCGGACGAGCAGTACTTC	CASSLVAGSDEQYF
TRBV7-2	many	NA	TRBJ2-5	TGTGCCAGCAGCCCAGATGTGGGATTTCAAGAGACCCAGTACTTC	CASSPDVGFQETQYF
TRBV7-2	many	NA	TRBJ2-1	TGTGCCAGCAGCTTAGCCGCGGGCTGGGCCAATGAGCAGTTCTTC	CASSLAAGWANEQFF
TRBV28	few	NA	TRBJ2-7	TGTGCCACTCAGATGCCTAGCGTGTCCTACGAGCAGTACTTC	CATQMPSVSYEQYF
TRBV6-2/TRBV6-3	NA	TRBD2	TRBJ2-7	TGTGCCAGCAGTTCCTCCGGGGGGGCCGGCGAGCAGTACTTC	CASSSSGGAGEQYF
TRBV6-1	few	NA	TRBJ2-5	TGTGCCAGCAGTGAAACCGGGACCCTAGAGACCCAGTACTTC	CASSETGTLETQYF
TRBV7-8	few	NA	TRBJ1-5	TGTGCCAGCAGCTTTAGGGGGGGTCAGCCCCAGCATTTT	CASSFRGGQPQHF
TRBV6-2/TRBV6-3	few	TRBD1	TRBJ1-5	TGTGCCAGCAGTTATCCCGACAGGGGACAACAGCCCCAGCATTTT	CASSYPDRGQQPQHF
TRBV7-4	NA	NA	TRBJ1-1	TGTGCCAGCAGCTTTAACACTTTGAACACTGAAGCTTTCTTT	CASSFNTLNTEAFF
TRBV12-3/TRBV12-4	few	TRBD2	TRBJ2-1	TGTGCCAGCAGTTTCCCCTCTAGCGGGGGGACGAGCTCCTACAATGAGCAGTTCTTC	CASSFPSSGGTSSYNEQFF
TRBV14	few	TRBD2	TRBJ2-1	TGTGCCAGCAGCACTCGACCCGTAACTAGCGAACTGGGCAATGAGCAGTTCTTC	CASSTRPVTSELGNEQFF
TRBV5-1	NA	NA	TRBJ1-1	TGCGCCAGCACCCTGGCGGGCAGAAAAAACACTGAAGCTTTCTTT	CASTLAGRKNTEAFF
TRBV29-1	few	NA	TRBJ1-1	TGCAGCGTCACTTCGAACACTGAAGCTTTCTTT	CSVTSNTEAFF
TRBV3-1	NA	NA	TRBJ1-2	TGTGCCAGCAGCCAAGTTGGGAGGACGGAGGAATTC	CASSQVGRTEEF
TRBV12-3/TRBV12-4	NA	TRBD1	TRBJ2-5	TGTGCCAGCAGTTTGCTTGCCAGGGGGATAGGAGAGACCCAGTACTTC	CASSLLARGIGETQYF
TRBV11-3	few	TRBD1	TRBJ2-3	TGTGCCAGCAGCTTTGGGACAGGGGGCCGCGGAGATACGCAGTATTTT	CASSFGTGGRGDTQYF
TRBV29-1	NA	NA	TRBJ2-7	TGCAGCGTTGCGGGGGCGGAATACGAGCAGTACTTC	CSVAGAEYEQYF
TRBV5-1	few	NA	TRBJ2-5	TGCGCCAGCAGCGCGGGACTGACGTACCAAGAGACCCAGTACTTC	CASSAGLTYQETQYF
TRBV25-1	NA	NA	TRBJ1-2	TGTGCCAGCAAAGAGTCGGATAATAGAGGGACGATTGGCTACACCTTC	CASKESDNRGTIGYTF
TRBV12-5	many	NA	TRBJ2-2	TGTGCTAGTGGTTCCGGCGGGGCCATCGCCGGGGAGCTGTTTTTT	CASGSGGAIAGELFF
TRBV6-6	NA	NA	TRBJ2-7	TGTGCCACAGCGATGGAATCCGGGCTCCTGTCTTGGGGGTCTTTC	CATAMESGLLSWGSF
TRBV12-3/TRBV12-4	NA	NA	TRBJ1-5	TGTGCCAGCAGTTTCTTAAGTCAGCCCCAGCATTTT	CASSFLSQPQHF
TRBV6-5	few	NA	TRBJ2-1	TGTGCCACAGACACAGGGTACAATGAGCAGTTCTTC	CATDTGYNEQFF
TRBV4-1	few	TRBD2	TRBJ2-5	TGCGCCAGCAGCCAAGGTCCCGGGGGGAAACTGCAAGAGACCCAGTACTTC	CASSQGPGGKLQETQYF
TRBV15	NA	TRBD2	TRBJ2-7	TGTGCCACCAGCGCCCGACTAGCGGGAGCCTACGAGCAGTACTTC	CATSARLAGAYEQYF
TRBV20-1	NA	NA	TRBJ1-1	TGCAGTGCTAGACCGTCGTGGCTAGACACTGAAGCTTTCTTT	CSARPSWLDTEAFF
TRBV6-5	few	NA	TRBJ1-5	TGTGCCAGCAGCGAGGGACGAATTCAGCCCCAGCATTTT	CASSEGRIQPQHF